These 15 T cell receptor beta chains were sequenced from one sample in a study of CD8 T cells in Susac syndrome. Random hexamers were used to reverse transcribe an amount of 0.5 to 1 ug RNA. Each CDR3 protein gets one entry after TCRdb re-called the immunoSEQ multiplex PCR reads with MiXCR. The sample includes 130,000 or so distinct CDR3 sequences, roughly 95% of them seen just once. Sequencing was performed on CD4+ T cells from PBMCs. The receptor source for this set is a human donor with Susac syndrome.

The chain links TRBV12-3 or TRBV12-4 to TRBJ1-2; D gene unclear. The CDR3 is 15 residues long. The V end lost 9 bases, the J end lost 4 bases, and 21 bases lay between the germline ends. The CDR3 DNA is TGTGCCAGTCGAGACACGGGGTCAGGCGGCTATGGCTACACCTTC. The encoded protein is CASRDTGSGGYGYTF.

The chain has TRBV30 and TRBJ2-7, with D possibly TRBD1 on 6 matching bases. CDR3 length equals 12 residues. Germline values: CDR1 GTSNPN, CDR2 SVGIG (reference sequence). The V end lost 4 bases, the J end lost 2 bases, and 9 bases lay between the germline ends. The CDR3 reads CAWTGVAYEQYF. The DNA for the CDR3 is TGTGCCTGGACAGGGGTTGCCTACGAGCAGTACTTC. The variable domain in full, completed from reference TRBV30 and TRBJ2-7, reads SQTIHQWPATLVQPVGSPLSLECTVEGTSNPNLYWYRQAAGRGLQLLFYSVGIGQISSEVPQNLSASRPQDRQFILSSKKLLLSDSGFYLCAWTGVAYEQYFGPGTRLTVT.

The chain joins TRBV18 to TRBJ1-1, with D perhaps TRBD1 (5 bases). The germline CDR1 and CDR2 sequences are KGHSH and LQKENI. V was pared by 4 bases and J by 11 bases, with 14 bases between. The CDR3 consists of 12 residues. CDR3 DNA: TGTGCCAGCTCACGACGAGGGGCGGCGGCTTTCTTT. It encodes CASSRRGAAAFF. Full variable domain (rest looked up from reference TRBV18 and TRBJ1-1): NAGVMQNPRHLVRRRGQEARLRCSPMKGHSHVYWYRQLPEEGLKFMVYLQKENIIDESGMPKERFSAEFPKEGPSILRIQQVVRGDSAAYFCASSRRGAAAFFGQGTRLTVV.

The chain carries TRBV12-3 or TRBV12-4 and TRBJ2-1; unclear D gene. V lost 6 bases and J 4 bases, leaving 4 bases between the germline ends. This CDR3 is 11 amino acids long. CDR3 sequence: CASRGYNEQFF. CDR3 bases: TGTGCCAGCAGGGGATACAATGAGCAGTTCTTC.

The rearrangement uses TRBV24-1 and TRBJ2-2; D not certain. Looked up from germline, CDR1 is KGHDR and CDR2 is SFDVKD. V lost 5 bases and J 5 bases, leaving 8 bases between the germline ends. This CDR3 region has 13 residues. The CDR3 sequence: CATSGRGTGELFF. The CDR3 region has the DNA TGTGCCACCAGTGGTCGTGGGACCGGGGAGCTGTTTTTT.

The CDR3 sequence is CASSSIYNEQFF. CDR3 nucleotides: TGTGCCAGCAGTTCGATCTACAATGAGCAGTTCTTC. The V and J genes are TRBV12-3 or TRBV12-4 and TRBJ2-1; D not certain. Between the trimmed V and J ends, which lost 4 bases and 3 bases, there was a span of 4 bases. The CDR3 is 12 amino acids.

The CDR3 region has the DNA TGTGCCAGCAGCTGGAGCTATTCCGCTGAAGCTTTCTTT. Residues: CASSWSYSAEAFF. The J gene is TRBJ1-1, the V gene TRBV5-6; unclear D gene. Trimming left V 3 bases short and J 6 bases short, with 12 bases between. Germline CDR1 and CDR2: SGHDT and YYEEEE. CDR3 length: 13 amino acids.

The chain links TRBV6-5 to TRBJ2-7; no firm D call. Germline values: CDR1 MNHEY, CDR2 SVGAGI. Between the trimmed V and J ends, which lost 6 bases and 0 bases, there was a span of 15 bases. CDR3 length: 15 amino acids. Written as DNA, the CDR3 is TGTGCCAGCAGACCCAGGCCTGTAAGCTCCTACGAGCAGTACTTC. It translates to CASRPRPVSSYEQYF.

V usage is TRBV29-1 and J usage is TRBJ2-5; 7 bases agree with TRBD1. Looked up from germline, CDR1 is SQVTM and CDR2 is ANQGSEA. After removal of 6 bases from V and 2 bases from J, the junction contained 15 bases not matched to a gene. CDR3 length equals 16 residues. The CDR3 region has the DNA TGCAGCGTAGCAAAGGGTACAGGGGTCGCACAAGAGACCCAGTACTTC. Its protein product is CSVAKGTGVAQETQYF.

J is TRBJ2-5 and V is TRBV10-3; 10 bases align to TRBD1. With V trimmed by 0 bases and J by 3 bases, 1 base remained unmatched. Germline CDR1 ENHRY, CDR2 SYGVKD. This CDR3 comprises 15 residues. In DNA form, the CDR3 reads TGTGCCATCAGTGAGTCGGGACAGGGGAAAGAGACCCAGTACTTC. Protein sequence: CAISESGQGKETQYF.

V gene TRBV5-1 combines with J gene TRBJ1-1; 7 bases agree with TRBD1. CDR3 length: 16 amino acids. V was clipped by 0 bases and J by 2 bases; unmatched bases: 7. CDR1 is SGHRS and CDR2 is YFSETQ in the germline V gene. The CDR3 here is CASSLGLGQTNTEAFF. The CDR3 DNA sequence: TGCGCCAGCAGCTTGGGACTGGGACAGACTAACACTGAAGCTTTCTTT.

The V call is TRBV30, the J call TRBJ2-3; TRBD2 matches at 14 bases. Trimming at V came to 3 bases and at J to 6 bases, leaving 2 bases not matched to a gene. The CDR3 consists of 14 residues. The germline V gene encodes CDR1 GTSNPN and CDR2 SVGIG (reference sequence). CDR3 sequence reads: CAWRRLAGGDTQYF. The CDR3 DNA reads TGTGCCTGGAGGCGACTAGCGGGAGGGGATACGCAGTATTTT.

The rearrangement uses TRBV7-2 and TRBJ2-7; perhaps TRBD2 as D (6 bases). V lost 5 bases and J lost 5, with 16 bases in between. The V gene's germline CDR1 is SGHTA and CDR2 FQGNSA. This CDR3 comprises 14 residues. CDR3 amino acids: CASSASGSVNEQYF. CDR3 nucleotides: TGTGCCAGCAGCGCAAGCGGGTCGGTGAACGAGCAGTACTTC.

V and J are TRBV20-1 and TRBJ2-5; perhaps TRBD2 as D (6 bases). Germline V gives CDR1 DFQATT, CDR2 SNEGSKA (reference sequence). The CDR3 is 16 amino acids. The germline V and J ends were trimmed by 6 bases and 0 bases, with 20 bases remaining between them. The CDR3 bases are TGCAGTGCCGCGGATCAAAGACTAGGGAACCAAGAGACCCAGTACTTC. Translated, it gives CSAADQRLGNQETQYF.

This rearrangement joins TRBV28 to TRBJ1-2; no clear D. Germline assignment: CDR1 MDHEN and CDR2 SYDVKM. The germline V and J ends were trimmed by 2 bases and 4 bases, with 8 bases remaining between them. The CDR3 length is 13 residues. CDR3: CASSLGGAYGYTF. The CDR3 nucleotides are TGTGCCAGCAGTTTAGGAGGTGCCTATGGCTACACCTTC.